The 4 T cell receptor beta chains reported below all come from one sample, sequenced in a study of long-term antiretroviral therapy in people with HIV. They ran version v3.0 of the immunoSEQ assay at survey level. Method: immunoSEQ multiplex PCR; TCRdb's copy keeps in-frame clones and lacks some. The data show 30,000 to 40,000 clones, with about 85% seen just once and under 4% held by the top ten. The sample was unsorted PBMCs, taken 1.9 years after starting antiretroviral therapy. These receptor sequences come from a man between 18 and 29 years old with HIV.

V usage is TRBV2 and J usage is TRBJ2-2; possible D gene TRBD2, 6 bases. Trimming removed 3 bases from V and 7 bases from J, with 18 bases in between. Germline V gives CDR1 SNHLY, CDR2 FYNNEI. This CDR3 is built from 16 residues. The CDR3 region is CASSDEVAENGGELFF. DNA of the CDR3: TGTGCCAGCAGTGACGAGGTAGCGGAGAACGGCGGGGAGCTGTTTTTT.

This sequence joins TRBV7-6 and TRBJ2-2; a possible D gene is TRBD1 (6 bases). V lost 2 bases, J lost 6 bases, and 10 bases lay in between. The CDR3 covers 14 residues. Looked up from germline, CDR1 is SGHVS and CDR2 is FNYEAQ. Written as DNA, the CDR3 is TGTGCCAGCAGCTTAAAGGGGGAGTCCGGGGAGCTGTTTTTT. Translating it yields CASSLKGESGELFF.

The J gene is TRBJ1-3, the V gene TRBV6-1; D unresolved. The CDR3 covers 15 residues. V lost 2 bases and J 4 bases, leaving 12 bases between the germline ends. The V gene's germline CDR1 is MNHNS and CDR2 SASEGT. CDR3 sequence (DNA): TGTGCCAGCAGTGAACTCGTGGGGATCGGAAACACCATATATTTT. It encodes CASSELVGIGNTIYF.

The chain links TRBV5-4 to TRBJ2-7; D is perhaps TRBD2 (6 bases). Trimming took off 0 bases at V and 6 bases at J, with 13 bases between the two ends. The CDR3 extends over 14 amino acids. Per germline, CDR1 SGHNT and CDR2 YYREEE (reference sequence). DNA for the CDR3: TGTGCCAGCAGCTTGGGCTTGGAGGGGCTCGAGCAGTACTTC. It is translated as CASSLGLEGLEQYF.